Following are 17 T cell receptor beta chains from one sample sequenced in a study of PD-L1 blockade in urothelial cancer. The data were produced by immunoSEQ multiplex PCR, yet TCRdb's version contains in-frame clones alone and is incomplete. Among fewer than 30,000 clones listed, less than 90% were seen once. The specimen comprised PBMCs, sampled around atezolizumab (anti-PD-L1) treatment. Source of these receptors: a man in his 70s with urothelial cancer.

The CDR3 DNA follows: TGTGCCAGCAGGATGACTAGCGAGGTTCAGCAGTTCTTC. It specifies CASRMTSEVQQFF. The chain recombines TRBV2 with TRBJ2-1; 8 nucleotides line up with TRBD2. Germline-derived CDR1 and CDR2 are SNHLY and FYNNEI. The V and J ends lost 6 bases and 11 bases, in that order; junction bases with no gene match: 9. This CDR3 has 13 residues.

This clone has just one count. This chain joins TRBV5-4 and TRBJ2-7, with 9 bases matching TRBD2. Germline CDR1 SGHNT, CDR2 YYREEE (reference sequence). This CDR3 comprises 14 residues. J gave up 4 bases and V 5 bases, and 7 bases lay outside the gene matches. DNA for the CDR3: TGTGCCAGCAGTCGGGCGGGGGGGGATTACGAGCAGTACTTC. Its translation: CASSRAGGDYEQYF.

V gene TRBV7-2 combines with J gene TRBJ2-5; 8 bases are shared with TRBD2. This CDR3 region has 16 residues. The junction had 10 bases not matched to a gene; V was cut back by 5 bases and J by 2 bases. The germline V gene has CDR1 SGHTA and CDR2 FQGNSA. Written as DNA, the CDR3 is TGTGCCAGCAGCCCCTTGGGAGTAGCGGGACAAGAGACCCAGTACTTC. Its protein product is CASSPLGVAGQETQYF.

The chain uses TRBV27 and TRBJ2-1, with a tentative D call TRBD2 (5 bases). In germline, CDR1 is MNHEY, CDR2 SMNVEV (reference sequence). Deletions cut 0 bases from V and 6 bases from J, with 18 bases between. CDR3 length: 17 residues. CDR3 loop: CASSLSRERAKRNEQFF. The CDR3 bases are TGTGCCAGCAGTTTATCTCGCGAGAGGGCCAAACGCAATGAGCAGTTCTTC.

This clone turned up a few times. The chain combines TRBV18 with TRBJ2-1; D perhaps matches TRBD1 (6 bases). The V gene's germline CDR1 is KGHSH and CDR2 LQKENI. Trimming removed 3 bases at V and 4 bases at J, with 10 bases between. The CDR3 is 14 residues long. CDR3 coding DNA: TGTGCCAGCTCACCGACAGGAGCATACAATGAGCAGTTCTTC. Its protein is CASSPTGAYNEQFF.

The chain carries TRBV5-1 and TRBJ1-1; the match to TRBD1 covers 9 bases. After removal of 0 bases from V and 4 bases from J, the junction contained 10 bases not matched to a gene. The CDR3 runs to 17 residues. Germline CDR1 reads SGHRS; CDR2 reads YFSETQ. Written as DNA, the CDR3 is TGCGCCAGCAGCTTGGAGCGTGACAGGGGGATTAGCACTGAAGCTTTCTTT. Its protein product is CASSLERDRGISTEAFF.

The gene calls are TRBV28 and TRBJ1-1, with D unresolved. Looked up from germline, CDR1 is MDHEN and CDR2 is SYDVKM. CDR3 length: 13 amino acids. Trimming pared 6 bases from V and 0 bases from J, leaving 8 bases between. The CDR3 bases are TGTGCCAGCAGCGGCAGGATGAACACTGAAGCTTTCTTT. It is translated as CASSGRMNTEAFF. Drawing the rest from reference TRBV28 and TRBJ1-1, the complete variable domain is DVKVTQSSRYLVKRTGEKVFLECVQDMDHENMFWYRQDPGLGLRLIYFSYDVKMKEKGDIPEGYSVSREKKERFSLILESASTNQTSMYLCASSGRMNTEAFFGQGTRLTVV.

This clone was seen once. The gene calls are TRBV15 and TRBJ1-4; tentatively, D is TRBD1 (6 bases). The CDR3 contains 20 residues. The germline V gene has CDR1 LNHNV and CDR2 YYDKDF (reference sequence). V gave up 0 bases and J gave up 5 bases, with 25 bases separating them. The CDR3 here is CATSRDGVVTGTPENEKLFF. CDR3 nucleotide sequence: TGTGCCACCAGCAGAGATGGCGTGGTGACAGGAACGCCAGAGAATGAAAAACTGTTTTTT.

This clone was found once. The CDR3 nucleotides read TGTGCCAGCAGTTCCTACCGCGACAGGGTCGAGCAGTACTTC. It yields the protein CASSSYRDRVEQYF. This chain connects TRBV28 to TRBJ2-7; the match to TRBD1 covers 7 bases. The CDR3 has 14 amino acids. In germline, CDR1 is MDHEN, CDR2 SYDVKM. Trimming cost V 4 bases and J 6 bases; bases outside gene matches: 9.

The table lists this clone with a count of one. J is TRBJ2-6 and V is TRBV19; maybe TRBD2 (5 bases). With 8 bases removed from V and 0 bases from J, the gap between germline ends came to 11 bases. This CDR3 has 15 residues. From germline, CDR1 is LNHDA and CDR2 SQIVND (reference sequence). The DNA of the CDR3 is TGTGCCAGTGGAGGTGGGTACTCTGGGGCCAACGTCCTGACTTTC. Translating it yields CASGGGYSGANVLTF. Variable domain in full (rest from reference TRBV19 and TRBJ2-6): DGGITQSPKYLFRKEGQNVTLSCEQNLNHDAMYWYRQDPGQGLRLIYYSQIVNDFQKGDIAEGYSVSREKKESFPLTVTSAQKNPTAFYLCASGGGYSGANVLTFGAGSRLTVL.

The chain uses TRBV5-6 and TRBJ2-7; perhaps TRBD2 as D (6 bases). V dropped 2 bases and J dropped 6 bases, with 12 bases sitting between them. The germline gives CDR1 SGHDT, CDR2 YYEEEE. This CDR3 contains 13 residues. In DNA form, the CDR3 reads TGTGCCAGCAGCTTTTTCGGGAGCGGCGAGCAGTACTTC. This translates into CASSFFGSGEQYF.

The chain uses TRBV6-1 and TRBJ1-5; the D gene is possibly TRBD1 (6 bases). This CDR3 has 15 amino acids. The germline V gene has CDR1 MNHNS and CDR2 SASEGT. V dropped 11 bases and J dropped 0 bases, with 17 bases sitting between them. The CDR3 sequence: CAGQRDTYSNQPQHF. As DNA, the CDR3 is TGTGCCGGCCAACGGGACACCTATAGCAATCAGCCCCAGCATTTT.

The V gene is TRBV6-5, the J gene TRBJ2-5; D might be TRBD1 (6 bases). There are 14 residues in the CDR3. Trimming took 2 bases from V and 4 from J, leaving 11 bases between them. In germline, CDR1 is MNHEY, CDR2 SVGAGI. The CDR3 protein is CASSYLQGTETQYF. The CDR3, as DNA: TGTGCCAGCAGTTACCTCCAGGGGACAGAGACCCAGTACTTC.

This sequence joins TRBV27 and TRBJ2-2; D unclear. The CDR3 has 16 residues. Germline CDR1 and CDR2: MNHEY and SMNVEV (reference sequence). V dropped 3 bases and J dropped 1 base, with 12 bases sitting between them. The CDR3 here is CASSFRSTLNTGELFF. The CDR3 DNA reads TGTGCCAGCAGTTTTAGATCTACTCTGAACACCGGGGAGCTGTTTTTT.

This clone was counted only a few times. The chain recombines TRBV5-1 with TRBJ2-3, with TRBD1 matching over 7 bases. V shed 4 bases, J shed 1 base, and the junction held 3 bases outside the gene matches. The length of the CDR3 is 14 residues. Germline V gene lookup returns CDR1 SGHRS and CDR2 YFSETQ. The CDR3 DNA reads TGCGCCAGCAGCCAGGGGACAGGCACAGATACGCAGTATTTT. It yields the protein CASSQGTGTDTQYF.

The V and J genes are TRBV7-2 and TRBJ1-4; 10 positions match TRBD1. With 5 bases clipped from V and 5 bases from J, the junction kept 5 bases outside the gene matches. CDR1 SGHTA and CDR2 FQGNSA come from the germline V gene. The length of the CDR3 is 15 residues. CDR3 amino acids: CASSPTGGRNEKLFF. The CDR3, as DNA: TGTGCCAGCAGCCCGACAGGGGGCCGGAATGAAAAACTGTTTTTT.

The chain couples TRBV30 to TRBJ2-3; D might be TRBD2 (6 bases). The V end lost 2 bases, the J end lost 1 base, and 10 bases lay between the germline ends. Germline CDR1 reads GTSNPN; CDR2 reads SVGIG (reference sequence). The CDR3 loop spans 14 amino acids. The CDR3 bases are TGTGCCTGGAGTAAATGGGGGGGCACAGATACGCAGTATTTT. Translated: CAWSKWGGTDTQYF.